This T cell receptor (beta chain) stems from a study of T cells after yellow fever vaccination. Overall study findings and caveats: When the response was secondary, it was weaker but reached its peak faster, day 5 versus 15.

This clonotype was observed a few times. Its antigen remains unknown. Template switching with 5'RACE generated the TCR cDNA and added a universal primer site and UMIs. A single record per CDR3 protein comes from TCRdb applying MiXCR to the 5' RACE reads. The data hold more than 350,000 distinct CDR3 sequences, with more than 9% observed a single time. Between the trimmed V and J ends, which lost 4 bases and 1 base, there was a span of 13 bases. CDR3 length: 15 residues. The V gene's germline CDR1 is MNHNS and CDR2 SASEGT. The source material was PBMCs, sampled on the day of the first yellow fever vaccination. The clonotype comes from a man aged 18 to 29 who received the YFV17D yellow fever vaccine. The chain is built from TRBV6-1 and TRBJ1-2; D gene ambiguous. CDR3 sequence (DNA): TGTGCCAGCAGTGGGACCGGGCTCAATAACTATGGCTACACCTTC. Its translation is CASSGTGLNNYGYTF.